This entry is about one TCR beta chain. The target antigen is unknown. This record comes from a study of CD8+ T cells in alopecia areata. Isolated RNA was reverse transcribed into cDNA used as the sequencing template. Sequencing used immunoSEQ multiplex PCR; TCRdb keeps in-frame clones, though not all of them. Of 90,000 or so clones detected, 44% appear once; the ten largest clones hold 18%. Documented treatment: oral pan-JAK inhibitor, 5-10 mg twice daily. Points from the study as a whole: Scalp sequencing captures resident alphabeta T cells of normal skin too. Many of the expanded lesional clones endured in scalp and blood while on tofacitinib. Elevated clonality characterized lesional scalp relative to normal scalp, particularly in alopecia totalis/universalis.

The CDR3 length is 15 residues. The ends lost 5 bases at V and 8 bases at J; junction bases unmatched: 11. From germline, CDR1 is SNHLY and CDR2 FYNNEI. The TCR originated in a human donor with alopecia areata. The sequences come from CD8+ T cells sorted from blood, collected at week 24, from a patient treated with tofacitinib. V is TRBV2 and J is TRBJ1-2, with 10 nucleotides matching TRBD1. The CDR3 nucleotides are TGTGCCAGCAGTCCACCTAGGGGGACAGGGGACGGCTACACCTTC. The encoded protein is CASSPPRGTGDGYTF.